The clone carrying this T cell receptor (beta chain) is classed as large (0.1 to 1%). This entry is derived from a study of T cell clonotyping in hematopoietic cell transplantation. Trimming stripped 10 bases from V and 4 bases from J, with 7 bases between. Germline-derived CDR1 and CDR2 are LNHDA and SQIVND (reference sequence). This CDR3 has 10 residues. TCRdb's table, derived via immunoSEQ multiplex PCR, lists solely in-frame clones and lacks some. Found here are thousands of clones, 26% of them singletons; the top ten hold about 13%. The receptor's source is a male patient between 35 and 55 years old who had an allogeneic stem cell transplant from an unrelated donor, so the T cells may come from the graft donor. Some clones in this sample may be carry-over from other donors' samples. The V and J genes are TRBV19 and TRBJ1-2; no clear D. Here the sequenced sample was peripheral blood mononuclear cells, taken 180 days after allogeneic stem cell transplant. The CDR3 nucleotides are TGTGCCACTGAGGCCTATGGCTACACCTTC. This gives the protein CATEAYGYTF.